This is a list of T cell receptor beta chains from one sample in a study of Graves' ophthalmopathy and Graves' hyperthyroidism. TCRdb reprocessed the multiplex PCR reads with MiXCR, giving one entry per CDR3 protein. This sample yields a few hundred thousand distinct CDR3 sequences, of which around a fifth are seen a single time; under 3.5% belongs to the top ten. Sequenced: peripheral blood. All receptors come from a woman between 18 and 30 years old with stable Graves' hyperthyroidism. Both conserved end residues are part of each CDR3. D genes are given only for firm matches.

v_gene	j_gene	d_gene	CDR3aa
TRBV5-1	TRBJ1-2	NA	CASSLEPGGGYTF
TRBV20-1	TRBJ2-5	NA	CSARNSGRGPTGPQYF
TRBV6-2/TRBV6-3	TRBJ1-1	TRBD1	CASSYKGAGSTEAFF
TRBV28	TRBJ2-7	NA	CASGPPVSNEQYF
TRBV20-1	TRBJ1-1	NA	CSGVKNTEAFF
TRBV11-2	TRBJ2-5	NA	CASSHQGRIRETQYF
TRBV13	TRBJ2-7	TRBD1	CASSADRTHEQYF
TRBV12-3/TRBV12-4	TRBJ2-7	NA	CASRGLTGSSYEQYF
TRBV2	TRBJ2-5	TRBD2	CASSLTSGRGETQYF
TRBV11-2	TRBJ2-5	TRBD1	CASSLRRTGAFETQYF
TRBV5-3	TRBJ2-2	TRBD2	CASRLSGRGNTGELFF
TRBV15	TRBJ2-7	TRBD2	CATSRFPAGDPYEQYF
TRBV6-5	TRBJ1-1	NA	CASSAGVTEAFF
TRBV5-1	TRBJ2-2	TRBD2	CASSPEAGGPGTGELFF
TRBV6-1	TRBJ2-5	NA	CASTAWGETQYF
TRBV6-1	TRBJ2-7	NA	CASRGPAAYEQYF
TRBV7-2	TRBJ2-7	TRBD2	CASDSGLAGYEQYF
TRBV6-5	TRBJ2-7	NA	CASSVRQTYEQYF
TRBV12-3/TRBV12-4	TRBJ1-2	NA	CASSIGTAFGYTF
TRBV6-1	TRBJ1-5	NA	CASSARRNQPQHF